This T cell receptor (beta chain) was sequenced during a study of T-cell reconstitution after alpha-beta-depleted transplantation in children. This CDR3 has 16 amino acids. A remark on this clonotype: The junction departs from germline at one end; a sequencing error may be responsible.

Using unique molecular identifiers, the investigators prepared the TCRbeta library. TCRdb called the PCR reads again in MiXCR, with one record for every CDR3 protein. The table has some 530,000 distinct CDR3 sequences, under 15% seen once. The sample was PBMCs from the stem cell graft donor, taken from the stem cell graft. The receptor was derived from a human donor who donated a stem cell graft to a child with combined immunodeficiency. V gene TRBV12-3 or TRBV12-4 combines with J gene TRBJ1-3, with D unresolved. The CDR3 DNA is TGTGACAGCAGAGACCGGAGTAGCCCCTCTGGAAACACCATATATTTT. It translates to CDSRDRSSPSGNTIYF.